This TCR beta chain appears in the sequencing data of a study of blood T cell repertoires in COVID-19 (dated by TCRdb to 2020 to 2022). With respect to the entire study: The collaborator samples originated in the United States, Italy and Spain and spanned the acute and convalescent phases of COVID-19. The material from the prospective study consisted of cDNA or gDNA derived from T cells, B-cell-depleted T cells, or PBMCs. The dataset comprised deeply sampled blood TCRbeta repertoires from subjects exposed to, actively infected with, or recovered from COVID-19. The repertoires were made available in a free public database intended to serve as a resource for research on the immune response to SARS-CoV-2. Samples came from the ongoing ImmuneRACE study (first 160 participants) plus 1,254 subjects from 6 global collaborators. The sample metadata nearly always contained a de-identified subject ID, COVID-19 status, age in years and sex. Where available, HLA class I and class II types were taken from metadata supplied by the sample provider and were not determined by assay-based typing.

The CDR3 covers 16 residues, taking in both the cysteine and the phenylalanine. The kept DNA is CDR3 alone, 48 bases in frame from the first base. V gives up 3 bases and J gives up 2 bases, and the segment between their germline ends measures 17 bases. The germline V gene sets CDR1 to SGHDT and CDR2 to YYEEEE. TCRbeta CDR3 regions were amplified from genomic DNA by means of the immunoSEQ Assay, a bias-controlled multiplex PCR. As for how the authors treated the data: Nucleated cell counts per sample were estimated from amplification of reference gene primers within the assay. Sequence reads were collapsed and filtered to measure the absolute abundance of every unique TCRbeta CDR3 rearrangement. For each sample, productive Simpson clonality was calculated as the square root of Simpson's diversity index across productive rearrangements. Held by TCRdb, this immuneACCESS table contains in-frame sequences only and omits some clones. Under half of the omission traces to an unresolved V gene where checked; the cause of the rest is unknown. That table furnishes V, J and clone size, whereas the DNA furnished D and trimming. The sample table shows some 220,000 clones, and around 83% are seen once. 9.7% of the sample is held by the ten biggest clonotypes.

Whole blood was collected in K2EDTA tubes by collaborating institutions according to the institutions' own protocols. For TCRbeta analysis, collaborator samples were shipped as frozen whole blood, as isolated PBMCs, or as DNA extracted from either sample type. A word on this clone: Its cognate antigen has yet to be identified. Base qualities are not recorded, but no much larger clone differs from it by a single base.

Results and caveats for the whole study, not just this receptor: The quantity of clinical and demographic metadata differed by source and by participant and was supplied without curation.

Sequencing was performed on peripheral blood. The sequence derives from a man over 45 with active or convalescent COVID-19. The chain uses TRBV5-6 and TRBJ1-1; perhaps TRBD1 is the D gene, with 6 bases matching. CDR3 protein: CASSSPYRVVNTEAFF. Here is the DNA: TGTGCCAGCAGCTCGCCTTACAGGGTAGTAAACACTGAAGCTTTCTTT.